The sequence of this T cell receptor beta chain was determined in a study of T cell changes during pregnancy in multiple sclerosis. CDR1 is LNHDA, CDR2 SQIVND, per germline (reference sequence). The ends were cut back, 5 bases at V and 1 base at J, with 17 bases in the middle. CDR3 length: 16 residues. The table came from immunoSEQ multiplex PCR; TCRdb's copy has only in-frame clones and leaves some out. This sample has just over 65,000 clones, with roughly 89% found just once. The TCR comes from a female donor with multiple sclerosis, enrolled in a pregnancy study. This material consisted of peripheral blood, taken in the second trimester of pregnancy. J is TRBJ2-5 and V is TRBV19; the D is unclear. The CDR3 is CASSSRFRTLQETQYF. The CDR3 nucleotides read TGTGCCAGTAGTTCGAGGTTCCGAACCCTCCAAGAGACCCAGTACTTC.